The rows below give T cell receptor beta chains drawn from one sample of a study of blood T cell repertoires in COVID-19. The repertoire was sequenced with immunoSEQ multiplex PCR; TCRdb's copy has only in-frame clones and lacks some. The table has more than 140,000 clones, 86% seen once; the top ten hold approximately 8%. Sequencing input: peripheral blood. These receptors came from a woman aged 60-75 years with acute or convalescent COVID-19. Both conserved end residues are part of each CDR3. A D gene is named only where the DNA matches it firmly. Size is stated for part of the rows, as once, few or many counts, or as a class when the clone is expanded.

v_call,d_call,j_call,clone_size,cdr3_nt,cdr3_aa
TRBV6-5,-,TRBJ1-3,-,TGTGCCAGCAGTATCGGGGGAACCTCTGGAAACACCATATATTTT,CASSIGGTSGNTIYF
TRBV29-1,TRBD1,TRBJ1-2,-,TGCAGCGTAGCGACCGGACAGGGGGACGGCTACACCTTC,CSVATGQGDGYTF
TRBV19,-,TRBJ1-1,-,TGTGCCAGTAGTATAATAGGGGGGGGCGGTGGCGTAGCTTTCTTT,CASSIIGGGGGVAFF
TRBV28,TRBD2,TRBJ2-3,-,TGTGCCAGCAGTACCGGACTAGCCGGTTACCGCACAGATACGCAGTATTTT,CASSTGLAGYRTDTQYF
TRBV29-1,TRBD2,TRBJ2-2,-,TGCAGCGGTGCCCGGGGGGGGGTTAGCACCGGGGAGCTGTTTTTT,CSGARGGVSTGELFF
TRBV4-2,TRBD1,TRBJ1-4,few,TGTGCCAGCAGCCAACCATCGGACAGGGGAAGTGAAAAACTGTTTTTT,CASSQPSDRGSEKLFF
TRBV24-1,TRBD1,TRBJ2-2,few,TGTGCCACCAGTGATTTGACAGGGGGGTACACCGGGGAGCTGTTTTTT,CATSDLTGGYTGELFF
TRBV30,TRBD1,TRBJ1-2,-,TGTGCCTGGAGTATAAATACAGGGGACTATGGCTACACCTTC,CAWSINTGDYGYTF
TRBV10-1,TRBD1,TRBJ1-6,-,TGCGCCAGCAGTCAGGACAGGGGGCGAAATTCACCCCTCCACTTT,CASSQDRGRNSPLHF
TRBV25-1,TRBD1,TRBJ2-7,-,TGTGCCAGCAGTGAGCCGGGACAGGGGGACTTCAGCTCCTACGAGCAGTACTTC,CASSEPGQGDFSSYEQYF
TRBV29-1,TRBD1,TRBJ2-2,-,TGCAGCGTTGTCGGACAGGGGGTGGCCGGGGAGCTGTTTTTT,CSVVGQGVAGELFF
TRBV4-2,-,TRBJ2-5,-,TGTGCCAGCAGCCGGTCGGAGCTAGGAGAGACCCAGTACTTC,CASSRSELGETQYF
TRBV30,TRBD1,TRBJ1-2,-,TGTGCCTGGACCGAGGGGGCTGGCTACACCTTC,CAWTEGAGYTF
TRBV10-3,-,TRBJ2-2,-,TGTGCCATCACCGACACTGAACAGGGACCCGGGGAGCTGTTTTTT,CAITDTEQGPGELFF
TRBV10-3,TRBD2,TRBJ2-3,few,TGTGCCATCAGTGAGGGGCCGGGGGGGCCCTCAGATACGCAGTATTTT,CAISEGPGGPSDTQYF
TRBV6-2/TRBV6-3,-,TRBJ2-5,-,TGTGCCAGCAGTTACATAGCAGAGACCCAGTACTTC,CASSYIAETQYF
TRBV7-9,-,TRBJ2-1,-,TGTGCCAGCAGCCCCGCGGGGGCCGCCTACAATGAGCAGTTCTTC,CASSPAGAAYNEQFF
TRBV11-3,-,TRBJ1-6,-,TGTGCCAGCAGCCGGGAGGGGGGTCGTAGTTCACCCCTCCACTTT,CASSREGGRSSPLHF
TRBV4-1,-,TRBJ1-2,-,TGCGCCAGCAGCCAAGACAGGGTAAACTATGGCTACACCTTC,CASSQDRVNYGYTF
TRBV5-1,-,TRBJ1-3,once,TGCGCCAGCAGCTTGTGGGGAGAGCGGGGTGGTCTCTCTGGAAACACCATATATTTT,CASSLWGERGGLSGNTIYF
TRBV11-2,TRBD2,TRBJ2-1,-,TGTGCCAGCAGCTTAGAAAGCGGGGGGGCCAATGAGCAGTTCTTC,CASSLESGGANEQFF
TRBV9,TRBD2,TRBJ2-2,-,TGTGCCAGCAGCCCCAACCTTAGCGGGGCGATCGGGGAGCTGTTTTTT,CASSPNLSGAIGELFF
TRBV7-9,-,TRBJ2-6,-,TGTGCCAGCAGCCCCCCGAGGGTCTCTGGGGCCAACGTCCTGACTTTC,CASSPPRVSGANVLTF
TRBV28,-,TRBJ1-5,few,TGTGCCAGCACCTCACGGGATATCGGACAGCCCCAGCATTTT,CASTSRDIGQPQHF
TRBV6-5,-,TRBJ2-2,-,TGTGCCAGCAGTCACAGGGGACTGAACACCGGGGAGCTGTTTTTT,CASSHRGLNTGELFF
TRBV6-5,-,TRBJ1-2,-,TGTGCCAGCAGTCCTAAGACAGGACCTAACTATGGCTACACCTTC,CASSPKTGPNYGYTF
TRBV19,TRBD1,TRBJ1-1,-,TGTGCCAGTAGAAGTACAGGGGAACCCATGAACACTGAAGCTTTCTTT,CASRSTGEPMNTEAFF
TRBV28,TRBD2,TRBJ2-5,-,TGTGCCAGCAGCTTCAGACCGGGACTAGCTATTACTAAAGAGACCCAGTACTTC,CASSFRPGLAITKETQYF
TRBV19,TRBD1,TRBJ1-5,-,TGTGCCAGTAGTGTACGGGACAGGGGATGGCGCAATCAGCCCCAGCATTTT,CASSVRDRGWRNQPQHF
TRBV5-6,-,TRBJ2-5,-,TGTGCCAGCAGCTTGGTTGGACCCGGGGAAGAGACCCAGTACTTC,CASSLVGPGEETQYF
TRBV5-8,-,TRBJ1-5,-,TGTGCCAGCACCCCAGGGGTAGCCAATCAGCCCCAGCATTTT,CASTPGVANQPQHF
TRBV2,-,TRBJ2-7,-,TGTGCCAGCAGTGAAGCGCTTGGGACACACCACGAGCAGTACTTC,CASSEALGTHHEQYF
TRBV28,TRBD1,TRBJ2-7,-,TGTGCCAGCTTGAGAGGGGGCGCCTCCTACGAGCAGTACTTC,CASLRGGASYEQYF
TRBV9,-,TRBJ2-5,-,TGTGCCAGCAGCGTAGGAGGGGGAGCCAGGGAGACCCAGTACTTC,CASSVGGGARETQYF
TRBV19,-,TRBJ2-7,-,TGTGCCAGTAGTATAGAGGTCCGGTCCTACGAGCAGTACTTC,CASSIEVRSYEQYF
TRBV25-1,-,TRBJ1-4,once,TGTGCCAGCAGTGCCCCGGATAGGGGTCCAACTAATGAAAAACTGTTTTTT,CASSAPDRGPTNEKLFF
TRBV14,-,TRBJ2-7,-,TGTGCCAGCAGCCAGGTGGGCCGCAACTACGAGCAGTACTTC,CASSQVGRNYEQYF
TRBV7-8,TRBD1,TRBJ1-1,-,TGTGCCAGCAGCTTATCTTCGGGGACAGGGGTCATGAACACTGAAGCTTTCTTT,CASSLSSGTGVMNTEAFF
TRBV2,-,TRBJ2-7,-,TGTGCCAGCAGTGAAGCGCTTCAGAGGGTGGTCGAGCAGTACTTC,CASSEALQRVVEQYF
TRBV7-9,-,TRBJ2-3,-,TGTGCCAGCAGCCTAGGCGCAAGCACAGATACGCAGTATTTT,CASSLGASTDTQYF
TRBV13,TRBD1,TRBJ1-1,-,TGTGCCAGCAGCTCCACCGAGGGTAACAGGGGGACTGAAGCTTTCTTT,CASSSTEGNRGTEAFF
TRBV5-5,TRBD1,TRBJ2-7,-,TGTGCCAGCAGCGTACCGGGACAGTGGTACGAGCAGTACTTC,CASSVPGQWYEQYF
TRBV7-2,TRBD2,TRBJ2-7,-,TGTGCCAGCAGCCCTCGGCGGGGGTCCCCCTACGAGCAGTACTTC,CASSPRRGSPYEQYF
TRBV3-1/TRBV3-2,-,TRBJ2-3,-,TGTGCCAGCAGCCAAGATCTGGGGGGGGGCCGGGGAGATACGCAGTATTTT,CASSQDLGGGRGDTQYF
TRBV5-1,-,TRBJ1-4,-,TGCGCCAGCAGCCGCAGTTCTGCAACTAATGAAAAACTGTTTTTT,CASSRSSATNEKLFF
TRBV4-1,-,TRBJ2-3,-,TGCGCCAGCAGCCAAGAGCCCGGCGGGGACAGCTACTTAGATACGCAGTATTTT,CASSQEPGGDSYLDTQYF
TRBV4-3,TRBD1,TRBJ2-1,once,TGCGCCAGCAGCCCGCGGGACAGGGCATACAATGAGCAGTTCTTC,CASSPRDRAYNEQFF
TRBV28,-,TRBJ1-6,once,TGTGCCAGCAGTCGAGGTACTACACGCTACTATAATTCACCCCTCCACTTT,CASSRGTTRYYNSPLHF
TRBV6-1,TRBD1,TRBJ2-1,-,TGTGCCAGCAGTGCACCCTTGACAGGGATGGGGTTTTACAATGAGCAGTTCTTC,CASSAPLTGMGFYNEQFF
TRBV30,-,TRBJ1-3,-,TGTGCTGCGAGTACTGGAAACACCATATATTTT,CAASTGNTIYF
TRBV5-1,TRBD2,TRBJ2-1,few,TGCGCCAGCAGCCTACCCGGGACTAGCGGCGCCGGGGAGCAGTTCTTC,CASSLPGTSGAGEQFF
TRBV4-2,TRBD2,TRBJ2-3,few,TGTGCCAGCAGCCAAGGGCTCAAGCGGGGGGCCACAGATACGCAGTATTTT,CASSQGLKRGATDTQYF
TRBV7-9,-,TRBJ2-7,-,TGTGCCAGCAGCTTCTCATGGGCCCTTGGTGGCGAGCAGTACTTC,CASSFSWALGGEQYF